The 10 T cell receptor beta chains in this list originate from one sample, sequenced in a study of CD8 T cells in Susac syndrome. A quantity of roughly 0.5 to 1 ug RNA underwent reverse transcription using random hexamers. Each CDR3 protein is one row after TCRdb ran MiXCR on the immunoSEQ multiplex PCR reads. The table records approximately 160,000 distinct CDR3 sequences, approximately 93% of them present only once. Sequencing input: CD4+ T cells from PBMCs. The receptor set was obtained from a human donor with multiple sclerosis.

This chain connects TRBV19 to TRBJ2-1; D is unresolved. Trimming left V 5 bases short and J 4 bases short, with 15 bases between. The CDR3 spans 15 residues. Germline V lookup: CDR1 LNHDA, CDR2 SQIVND (reference sequence). CDR3 DNA sequence: TGTGCCAGTAGTCCGTCGTCGGCCTTTTACAATGAGCAGTTCTTC. Translated: CASSPSSAFYNEQFF.

The V and J genes are TRBV10-3 and TRBJ1-4, with 7 nucleotides matching TRBD1. The CDR3 length is 14 residues. Germline V gene data show CDR1 as ENHRY and CDR2 as SYGVKD. J gave up 7 bases and V 4 bases, and 6 bases lay outside the gene matches. The CDR3: CAISGQGSIEKLFF. The CDR3 DNA follows: TGTGCCATCAGTGGACAGGGATCGATTGAAAAACTGTTTTTT.

A single count supports this clonotype. The chain joins TRBV28 to TRBJ2-3, with D perhaps given as TRBD1 or TRBD2 (5 bases each). The CDR3 sequence is 13 residues long. Looked up from germline, CDR1 is MDHEN and CDR2 is SYDVKM. V lost 10 bases to trimming and J lost 2 bases, with 13 bases between them. The CDR3 sequence: CATGTHDTDTQYF. CDR3 nucleotide sequence: TGTGCCACCGGGACCCACGACACAGATACGCAGTATTTT.

The CDR3 is CASTLSGEIYTGELFF. For the CDR3, the DNA is TGTGCCAGCACCCTTAGCGGGGAGATCTACACCGGGGAGCTGTTTTTT. The V call is TRBV12-3 or TRBV12-4, the J call TRBJ2-2; 8 nucleotides match TRBD2. This CDR3 has 16 amino acids. The ends lost 7 bases at V and 3 bases at J; junction bases unmatched: 10.

This sequence joins TRBV18 and TRBJ2-6, with D unclear. The V end was cut by 6 bases, the J end by 0 bases, with 12 bases between. The CDR3 is 16 amino acids. The V gene's germline CDR1 is KGHSH and CDR2 LQKENI. CDR3 nucleotides: TGTGCCAGCTCGCGGTCGATACTCTCTGGGGCCAACGTCCTGACTTTC. It yields the protein CASSRSILSGANVLTF.

This sequence joins TRBV5-4 and TRBJ1-2; D is unresolved. Germline V lookup: CDR1 SGHNT, CDR2 YYREEE (reference sequence). The CDR3 is made up of 15 amino acids. Trimming removed 7 bases from V and 0 bases from J, with 16 bases in between. This CDR3 is CASRFNGRSNYGYTF. The CDR3, as DNA: TGTGCCAGCCGGTTCAATGGACGGTCTAACTATGGCTACACCTTC.

The rearrangement links TRBV7-9 to TRBJ1-2, with D tentatively TRBD1 (6 bases). The CDR3 covers 14 residues. CDR1 is SEHNR and CDR2 is FQNEAQ in the germline V gene (reference sequence). V lost 5 bases to trimming and J lost 6 bases, with 16 bases between them. The CDR3 coding sequence is TGTGCCAGCAGCCTGTGGACAGCGGCAAATGGCTACACCTTC. It translates to CASSLWTAANGYTF.

J is TRBJ2-3 and V is TRBV10-2, with TRBD2 matching 8 bases. V lost 7 bases and J lost 0; bases outside the gene matches: 15. The CDR3 loop spans 18 amino acids. CDR1 and CDR2 from the germline V gene are WSHSY and SAAADI. The CDR3 DNA follows: TGCGCCAGCAAACGATTAGGAGGTAGCGGGGCTAGCACAGATACGCAGTATTTT. This codes for CASKRLGGSGASTDTQYF.

The chain joins TRBV3-1 to TRBJ2-3, with 9 bases matching TRBD2. Germline CDR1 reads LGHDT; CDR2 reads YNNKEL (reference sequence). Trimming removed 3 bases from V and 8 bases from J; junction bases left unmatched: 12. This CDR3 has 16 amino acids. CDR3 loop: CASSQLAGRWGGTQYF. Written as DNA, the CDR3 is TGTGCCAGCAGCCAGCTAGCGGGGAGGTGGGGAGGTACGCAGTATTTT.

The chain couples TRBV5-8 to TRBJ2-3; D gene uncertain. Trimming pared 6 bases from V and 6 bases from J, leaving 11 bases between. The CDR3 contains 12 residues. From germline, CDR1 is SGHTS and CDR2 YDEGEE. The DNA for the CDR3 is TGTGCCAGCACCCCGGAAAGGGATACGCAGTATTTT. This codes for CASTPERDTQYF.